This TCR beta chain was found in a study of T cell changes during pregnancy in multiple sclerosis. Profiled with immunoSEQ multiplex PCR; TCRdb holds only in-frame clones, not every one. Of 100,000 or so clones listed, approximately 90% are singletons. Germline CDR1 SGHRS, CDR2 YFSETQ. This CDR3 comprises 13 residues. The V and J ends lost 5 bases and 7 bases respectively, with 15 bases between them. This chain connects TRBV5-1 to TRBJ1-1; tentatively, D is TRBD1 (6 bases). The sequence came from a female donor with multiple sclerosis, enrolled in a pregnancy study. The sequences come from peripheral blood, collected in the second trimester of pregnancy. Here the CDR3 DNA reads TGCGCCAGCAGGGACACAGGGAGGGTTGAAGCTTTCTTT. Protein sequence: CASRDTGRVEAFF.